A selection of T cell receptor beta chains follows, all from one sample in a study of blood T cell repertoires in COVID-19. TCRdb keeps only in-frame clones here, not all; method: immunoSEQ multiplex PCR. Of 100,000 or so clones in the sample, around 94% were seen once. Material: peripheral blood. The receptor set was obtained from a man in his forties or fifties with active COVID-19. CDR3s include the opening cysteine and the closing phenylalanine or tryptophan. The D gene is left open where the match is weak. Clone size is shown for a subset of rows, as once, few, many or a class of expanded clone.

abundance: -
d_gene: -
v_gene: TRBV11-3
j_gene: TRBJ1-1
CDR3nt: TGTGCCAGCAGCTTAACCACGGGGGGGTCTGAAGCTTTCTTT
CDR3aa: CASSLTTGGSEAFF

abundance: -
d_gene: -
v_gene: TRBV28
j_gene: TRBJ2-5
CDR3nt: TGTGCCAGCAGTTTAAGAGGTCTATCGGTCGAAGAGACCCAGTACTTC
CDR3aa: CASSLRGLSVEETQYF

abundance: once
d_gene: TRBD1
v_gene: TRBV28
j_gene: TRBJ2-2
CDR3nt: TGTGCCAGCAAGGTGGACAGGGGGATTGTTTCCGGGGAGCTGTTTTTT
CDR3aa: CASKVDRGIVSGELFF

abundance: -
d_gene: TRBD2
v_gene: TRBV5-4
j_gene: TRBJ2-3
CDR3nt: TGTGCCAGCAGCTTGGTCGGGAGGCTCGCAGATACGCAGTATTTT
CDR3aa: CASSLVGRLADTQYF

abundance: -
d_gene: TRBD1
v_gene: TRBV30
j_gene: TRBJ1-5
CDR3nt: TGTGCCTGGGGACAAGGACAGGGTGGTCAGCCCCAGCATTTT
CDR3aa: CAWGQGQGGQPQHF

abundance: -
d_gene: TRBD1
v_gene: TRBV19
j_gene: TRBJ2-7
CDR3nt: TGTGCCAGTAGTATCGACAGGGGGGGCGACGAGCAGTACTTC
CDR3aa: CASSIDRGGDEQYF

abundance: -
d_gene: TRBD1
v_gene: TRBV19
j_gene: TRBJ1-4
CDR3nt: TGTGCCAGTAGTATCAATCAGGGGGCTAATGAAAAACTGTTTTTT
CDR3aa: CASSINQGANEKLFF

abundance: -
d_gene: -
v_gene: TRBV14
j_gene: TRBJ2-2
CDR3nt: TGTGCCAGCAGCCAAGAGGTTCGGGACACCGGGGAGCTGTTTTTT
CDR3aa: CASSQEVRDTGELFF

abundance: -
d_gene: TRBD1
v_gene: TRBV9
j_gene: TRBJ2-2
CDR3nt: TGTGCCAGCAGCGTAAGCGACAGGGGGCAAAGCGGCACCGGGGAGCTGTTTTTT
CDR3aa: CASSVSDRGQSGTGELFF

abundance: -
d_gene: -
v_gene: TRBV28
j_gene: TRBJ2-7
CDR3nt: TGTGCCAGTCATCTATCGTCACATCCCGGGGAGCAGTACTTC
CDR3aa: CASHLSSHPGEQYF

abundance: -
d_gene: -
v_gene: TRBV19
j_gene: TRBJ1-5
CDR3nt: TGTGCCAGTAGTAGAGGAGGACTCTTTCAGCCCCAGCATTTT
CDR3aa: CASSRGGLFQPQHF

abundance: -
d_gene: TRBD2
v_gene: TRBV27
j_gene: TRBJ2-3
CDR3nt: TGTGCCAGCAGTTTGGCTAGCGGGAGGCCAGATACGCAGTATTTT
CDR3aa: CASSLASGRPDTQYF

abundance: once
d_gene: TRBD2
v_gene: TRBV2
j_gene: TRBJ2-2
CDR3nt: TGTGCCAGCAGTCAGGGACTAGCGGGAGCGGATGGGGAGCTGTTTTTT
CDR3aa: CASSQGLAGADGELFF

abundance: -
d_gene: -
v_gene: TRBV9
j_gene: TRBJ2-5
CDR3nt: TGTGCCAGCAGCGTGGGAGTGGAGGCCCAAGAGACCCAGTACTTC
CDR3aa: CASSVGVEAQETQYF

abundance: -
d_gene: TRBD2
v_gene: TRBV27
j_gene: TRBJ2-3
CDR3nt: TGTGCCAGCAGTTCGGGCCGGAGCGGGGGGGTTTATACGCAGTATTTT
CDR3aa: CASSSGRSGGVYTQYF

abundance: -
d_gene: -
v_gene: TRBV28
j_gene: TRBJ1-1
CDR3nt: TGTGCCAGCCAGGGTAACACTGAAGCTTTCTTT
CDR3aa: CASQGNTEAFF

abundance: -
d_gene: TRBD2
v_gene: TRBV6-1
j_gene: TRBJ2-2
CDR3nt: TGTGCCAGCAGTGAACGACCGACTAGCGGGCGTACCGGGGAGCTGTTTTTT
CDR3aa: CASSERPTSGRTGELFF

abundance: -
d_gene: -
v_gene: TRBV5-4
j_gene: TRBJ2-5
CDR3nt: TGTGCCAGCAGCCGGACTTCGCCTATTCAAGAGACCCAGTACTTC
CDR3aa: CASSRTSPIQETQYF

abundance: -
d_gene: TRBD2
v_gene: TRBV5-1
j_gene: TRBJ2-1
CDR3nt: TGCGCCAGCAGCTCATCCGGACTAGCGGGAGGGCTTGAGCAGTTCTTC
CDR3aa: CASSSSGLAGGLEQFF

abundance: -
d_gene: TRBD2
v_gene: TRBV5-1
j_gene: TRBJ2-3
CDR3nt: TGCGCCAGCAGCCTAACTAGCGAACACGATACGCAGTATTTT
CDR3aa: CASSLTSEHDTQYF

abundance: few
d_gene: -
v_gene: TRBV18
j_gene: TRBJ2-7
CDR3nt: TGTGCCAGCTCACCCAGGAAGGGGGGGATCCCCTACGAGCAGTACTTC
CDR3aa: CASSPRKGGIPYEQYF

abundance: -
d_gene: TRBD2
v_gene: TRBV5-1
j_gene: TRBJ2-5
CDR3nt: TGCGCCAGCAGCCCCGGACTAGTACAAGAGACCCAGTACTTC
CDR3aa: CASSPGLVQETQYF

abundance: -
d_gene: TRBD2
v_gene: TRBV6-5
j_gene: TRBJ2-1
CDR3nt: TGTGCCAGCAGTTACCTGACTAGCGGAGCCTACAATGAGCAGTTCTTC
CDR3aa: CASSYLTSGAYNEQFF

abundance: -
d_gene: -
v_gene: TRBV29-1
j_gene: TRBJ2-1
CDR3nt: TGCAGCGTTGTCAGGGGTTCGATGGCGGAGCAGTTCTTC
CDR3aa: CSVVRGSMAEQFF

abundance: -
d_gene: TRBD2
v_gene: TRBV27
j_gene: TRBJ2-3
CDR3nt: TGTGCCAGCAGTTCTCAAAGCGGGAGGGTGAAAGATACGCAGTATTTT
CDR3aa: CASSSQSGRVKDTQYF

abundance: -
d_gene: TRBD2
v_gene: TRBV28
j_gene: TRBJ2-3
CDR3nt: TGTGCCAGCAGTTTTGGGGTCGGACAGATCGCCCCGGGACTAGCAAGCACAGATACGCAGTATTTT
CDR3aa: CASSFGVGQIAPGLASTDTQYF

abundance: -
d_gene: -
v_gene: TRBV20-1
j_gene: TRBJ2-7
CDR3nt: TGCAGTGCTAGTAGGGGCGAGCAGTACTTC
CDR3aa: CSASRGEQYF

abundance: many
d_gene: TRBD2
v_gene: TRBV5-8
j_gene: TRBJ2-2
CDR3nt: TGTGCCAGCAGCTTGCCAAGCGGGAGGGCAGCCGGGGAGCTGTTTTTT
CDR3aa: CASSLPSGRAAGELFF

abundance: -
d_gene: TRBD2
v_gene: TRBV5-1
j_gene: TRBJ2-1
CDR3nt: TGCGCCAGCAGCTTAGCTAGCGGCACCTACAATGAGCAGTTCTTC
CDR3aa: CASSLASGTYNEQFF

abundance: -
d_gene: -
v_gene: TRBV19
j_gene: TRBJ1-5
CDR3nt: TGTGCCAGTCGTAGCGCCGATAGCAATCAGCCCCAGCATTTT
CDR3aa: CASRSADSNQPQHF

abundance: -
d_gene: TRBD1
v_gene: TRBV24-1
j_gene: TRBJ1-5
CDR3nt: TGTGCCACCAGTGACTCGGACAGGAAGAGCAATCAGCCCCAGCATTTT
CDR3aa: CATSDSDRKSNQPQHF

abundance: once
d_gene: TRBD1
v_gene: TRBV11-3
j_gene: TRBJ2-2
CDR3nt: TGTGCCAGCAGCCCACAGGGGGCAGCCGGGGAGCTGTTTTTT
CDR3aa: CASSPQGAAGELFF

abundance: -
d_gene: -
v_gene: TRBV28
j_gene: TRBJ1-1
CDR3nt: TGTGCCAGCAGTTTATCGACAGTGAACACTGAAGCTTTCTTT
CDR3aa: CASSLSTVNTEAFF

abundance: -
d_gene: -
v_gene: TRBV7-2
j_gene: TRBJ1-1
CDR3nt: TGTGCCAGCAGCTTTAGGACAGATTACACTGAAGCTTTCTTT
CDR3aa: CASSFRTDYTEAFF

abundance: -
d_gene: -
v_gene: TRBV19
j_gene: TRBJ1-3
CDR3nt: TGTGCCAGTACCACTACCGCTTCCTCTGGAAACACCATATATTTT
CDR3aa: CASTTTASSGNTIYF

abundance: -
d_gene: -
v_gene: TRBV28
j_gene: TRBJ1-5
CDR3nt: TGTGCCAGCAGTTCCCCGGGTCTCAATCAGCCCCAGCATTTT
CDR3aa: CASSSPGLNQPQHF

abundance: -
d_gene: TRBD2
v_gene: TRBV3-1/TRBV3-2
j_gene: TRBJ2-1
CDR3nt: TGTGCCAGCAGCCATGGGGGCAGCGGGAGAAATGAGCAGTTCTTC
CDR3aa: CASSHGGSGRNEQFF

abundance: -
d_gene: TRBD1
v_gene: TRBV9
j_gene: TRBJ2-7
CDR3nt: TGTGCCAGCAGCCAGGGGTCCGGGACAGAGAGCGAGCAGTACTTC
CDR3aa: CASSQGSGTESEQYF

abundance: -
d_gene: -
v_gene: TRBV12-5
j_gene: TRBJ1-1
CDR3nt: TGTGCTAGTGGTTTGTCTAACACTGAAGCTTTCTTT
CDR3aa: CASGLSNTEAFF

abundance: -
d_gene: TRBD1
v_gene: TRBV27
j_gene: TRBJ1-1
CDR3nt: TGTGCCAGCAGTCCCGGGGGACAGGGGAGGACTGAAGCTTTCTTT
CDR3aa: CASSPGGQGRTEAFF

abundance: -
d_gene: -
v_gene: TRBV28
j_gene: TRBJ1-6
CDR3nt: TGTGCCAGCAGTTTTAGGGGGGGTTCACCCCTCCACTTT
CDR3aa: CASSFRGGSPLHF

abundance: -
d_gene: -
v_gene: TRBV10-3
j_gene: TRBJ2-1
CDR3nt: TGTGCCATCAGTGAGTTAGACAATGAGCAGTTCTTC
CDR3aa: CAISELDNEQFF

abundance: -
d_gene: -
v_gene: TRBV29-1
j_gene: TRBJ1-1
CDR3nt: TGCAGCGTTTGGGACTACTACACTGAAGCTTTCTTT
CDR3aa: CSVWDYYTEAFF

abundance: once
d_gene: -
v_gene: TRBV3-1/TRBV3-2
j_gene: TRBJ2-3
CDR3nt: TGTGCCAGCAGCCAAGCGGGAAGGGAAAGCACAGATACGCAGTATTTT
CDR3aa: CASSQAGRESTDTQYF

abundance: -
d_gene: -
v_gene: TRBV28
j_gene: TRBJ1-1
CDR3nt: TGTGCCAGCACCCTGTTATCTGAAGCTTTCTTT
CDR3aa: CASTLLSEAFF

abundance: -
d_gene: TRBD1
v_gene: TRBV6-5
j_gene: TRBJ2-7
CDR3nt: TGTGCCAGCAGCGAGACAGGGCTCATCTCCTACGAGCAGTACTTC
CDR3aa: CASSETGLISYEQYF

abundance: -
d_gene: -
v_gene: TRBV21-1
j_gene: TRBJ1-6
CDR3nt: TGTGCCAGCAGCAGCAACAGAGATAATTCACCCCTCCACTTT
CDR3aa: CASSSNRDNSPLHF

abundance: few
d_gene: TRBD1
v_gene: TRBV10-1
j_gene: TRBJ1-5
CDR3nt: TGCGCCAGCGGACAGGGCCATCAGCCCCAGCATTTT
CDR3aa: CASGQGHQPQHF

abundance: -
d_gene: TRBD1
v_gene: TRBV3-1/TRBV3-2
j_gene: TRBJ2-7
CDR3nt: TGTGCCAGCAGCCAAGACGGGACAGGGATAGACGAGCAGTACTTC
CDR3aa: CASSQDGTGIDEQYF

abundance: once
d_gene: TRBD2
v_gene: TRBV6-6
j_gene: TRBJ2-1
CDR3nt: TGTGCCAGCAGTCGACGGACTAGCGGTATGTCAGCCACTTCCTACAATGAGCAGTTCTTC
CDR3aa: CASSRRTSGMSATSYNEQFF

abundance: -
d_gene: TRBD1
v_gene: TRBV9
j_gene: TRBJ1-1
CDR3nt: TGTGCCAGCAGCGTTGCAGGGGGCACTTCCACTGAAGCTTTCTTT
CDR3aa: CASSVAGGTSTEAFF

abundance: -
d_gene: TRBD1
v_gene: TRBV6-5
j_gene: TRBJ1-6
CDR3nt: TGTGCCAGCAGAAGTGGACAGGTCTATAATTCACCCCTCCACTTT
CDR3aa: CASRSGQVYNSPLHF

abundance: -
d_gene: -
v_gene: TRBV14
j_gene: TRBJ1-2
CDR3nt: TGTGCCAGATCTTTTAGGGGCTGCGGCTACACCTTC
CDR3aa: CARSFRGCGYTF

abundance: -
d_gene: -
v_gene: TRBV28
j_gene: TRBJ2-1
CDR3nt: TGTGCCAGCATGGTTTTGTTCGGGGACAATGAGCAGTTCTTC
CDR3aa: CASMVLFGDNEQFF

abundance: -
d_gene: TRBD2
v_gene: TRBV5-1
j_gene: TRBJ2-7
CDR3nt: TGCGCCAGCAGCTTGGCCCGGGGAGGGGACGAGCAGTACTTC
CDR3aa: CASSLARGGDEQYF

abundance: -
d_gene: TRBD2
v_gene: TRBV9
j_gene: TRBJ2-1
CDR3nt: TGTGCCAGCTCGCCTCTAGCGGGAGAGTACAATGAGCAGTTCTTC
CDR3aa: CASSPLAGEYNEQFF

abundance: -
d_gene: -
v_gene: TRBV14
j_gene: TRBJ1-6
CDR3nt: TGTGCCAGCAGCCCCCGACGGGATTCACCCCTCCACTTT
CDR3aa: CASSPRRDSPLHF